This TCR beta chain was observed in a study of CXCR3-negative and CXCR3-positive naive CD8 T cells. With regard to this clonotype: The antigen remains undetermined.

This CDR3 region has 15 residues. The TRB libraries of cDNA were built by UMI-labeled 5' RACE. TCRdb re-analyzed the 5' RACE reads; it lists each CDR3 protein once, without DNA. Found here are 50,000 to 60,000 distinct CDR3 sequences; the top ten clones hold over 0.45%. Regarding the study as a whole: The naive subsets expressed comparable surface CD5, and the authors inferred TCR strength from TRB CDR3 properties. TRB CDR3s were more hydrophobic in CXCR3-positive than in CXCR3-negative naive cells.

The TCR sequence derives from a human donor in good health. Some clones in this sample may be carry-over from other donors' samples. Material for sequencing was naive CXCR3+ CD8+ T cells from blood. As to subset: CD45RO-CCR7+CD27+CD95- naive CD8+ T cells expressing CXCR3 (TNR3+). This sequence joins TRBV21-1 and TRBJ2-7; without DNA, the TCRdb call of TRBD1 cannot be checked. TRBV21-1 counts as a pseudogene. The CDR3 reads CARIWGADPTYEQYF.